The rows below give T cell receptor beta chains drawn from one sample of a study of blood T cell repertoires in COVID-19. The data were produced by immunoSEQ multiplex PCR, yet TCRdb's version contains in-frame clones alone and is incomplete. The table records tens of thousands of clones, 85% to 90% of them present only once. Sequencing was performed on peripheral blood. These receptors all come from a woman aged 55-69 years with acute or convalescent COVID-19. The CDR3 runs from the conserved cysteine through the conserved F or W. D genes are given only for firm matches. Only some rows state a clone size, as once, few, many or a class for expanded clones.

clone_size	j_call	d_call	v_call	cdr3_aa	cdr3_nt
-	TRBJ1-6	TRBD1	TRBV2	CASRDRENSPLHF	TGTGCCAGCCGGGACAGGGAAAATTCACCCCTCCACTTT
-	TRBJ1-1	-	TRBV28	CASSSGKRMNTEAFF	TGTGCCAGCAGTTCAGGGAAAAGAATGAACACTGAAGCTTTCTTT
-	TRBJ1-1	-	TRBV19	CASSPNGRVNTEAFF	TGTGCCAGTAGTCCCAATGGGAGGGTGAACACTGAAGCTTTCTTT
-	TRBJ2-1	-	TRBV10-3	CAISEGQGTYNEQFF	TGTGCCATCAGTGAAGGGCAGGGTACGTACAATGAGCAGTTCTTC
-	TRBJ1-2	-	TRBV4-1	CASSQDYGGEDYGYTF	TGCGCCAGCAGCCAAGATTACGGGGGGGAGGACTATGGCTACACCTTC
-	TRBJ2-3	TRBD2	TRBV18	CASSPQVAGGTDTQYF	TGTGCCAGCTCACCACAAGTAGCGGGTGGCACAGATACGCAGTATTTT
-	TRBJ1-2	TRBD1	TRBV9	CASSGGQGVGGYTF	TGTGCCAGCAGCGGAGGACAGGGGGTGGGTGGCTACACCTTC
-	TRBJ1-2	TRBD1	TRBV5-1	CASSLTGGGYGYTF	TGCGCCAGCAGCTTAACAGGGGGCGGCTATGGCTACACCTTC
-	TRBJ1-2	-	TRBV9	CASSVLVSTSYGYTF	TGTGCCAGCAGCGTATTGGTGAGCACCTCCTATGGCTACACCTTC
-	TRBJ2-1	TRBD2	TRBV24-1	CATSDTSGGAYNEQFF	TGTGCCACCAGTGACACAAGCGGGGGGGCCTACAATGAGCAGTTCTTC
-	TRBJ2-5	-	TRBV5-4	CASSLGQGFETQYF	TGTGCCAGCAGCTTGGGGCAGGGTTTTGAGACCCAGTACTTC
-	TRBJ2-1	TRBD1	TRBV10-2	CASSQGQLGQQFF	TGCGCCAGTTCCCAGGGACAGCTGGGCCAGCAGTTCTTC
-	TRBJ1-1	TRBD1	TRBV19	CASGSDRDRTEAFF	TGTGCCAGCGGATCCGACAGGGATCGCACTGAAGCTTTCTTT
once	TRBJ2-1	TRBD2	TRBV3-1/TRBV3-2	CASSPRGLAGSRGEQFF	TGTGCCAGCAGCCCGCGAGGACTAGCGGGAAGCCGAGGTGAGCAGTTCTTC
few	TRBJ2-2	TRBD1	TRBV5-4	CASSLEPPTGSTGELFF	TGTGCCAGCAGCTTGGAACCCCCGACAGGGAGCACCGGGGAGCTGTTTTTT
-	TRBJ2-5	-	TRBV9	CASSVSGAQETQYF	TGTGCCAGCAGCGTCTCGGGAGCTCAAGAGACCCAGTACTTC
-	TRBJ1-2	TRBD1	TRBV13	CASSAPGNRGRDGYTF	TGTGCCAGCAGCGCCCCCGGCAACAGGGGGCGGGATGGCTACACCTTC
-	TRBJ1-4	-	TRBV5-6	CASSFGGDNEKLFF	TGTGCCAGCAGCTTCGGAGGAGATAATGAAAAACTGTTTTTT
once	TRBJ1-5	TRBD1	TRBV7-2	CASSFPGQSNQPQHF	TGTGCCAGCAGCTTCCCGGGACAGAGCAATCAGCCCCAGCATTTT
-	TRBJ2-2	-	TRBV3-1/TRBV3-2	CASSQVGVSAGELFF	TGTGCCAGCAGCCAAGTCGGGGTTTCCGCCGGGGAGCTGTTTTTT
once	TRBJ2-1	TRBD1	TRBV7-9	CASSGDRGLNEQFF	TGTGCCAGCAGCGGGGACAGGGGGTTAAATGAGCAGTTCTTC
-	TRBJ1-1	-	TRBV19	CASSIRGTNTEAFF	TGTGCCAGTAGTATTCGGGGTACTAACACTGAAGCTTTCTTT
-	TRBJ1-2	TRBD1	TRBV5-1	CASSRDRSQYGYTF	TGCGCCAGCAGCCGGGACAGGAGCCAATATGGCTACACCTTC
-	TRBJ2-2	TRBD2	TRBV5-1	CASSSSGLANTGELFF	TGCGCCAGCAGCTCCTCCGGACTAGCAAACACCGGGGAGCTGTTTTTT
-	TRBJ1-1	-	TRBV5-8	CASKLGHPNTEAFF	TGTGCCAGCAAGCTGGGACACCCGAACACTGAAGCTTTCTTT
-	TRBJ1-5	-	TRBV6-2/TRBV6-3	CASSLWGRRGVQPQHF	TGTGCCAGCAGCTTATGGGGGCGGAGAGGGGTTCAGCCCCAGCATTTT
-	TRBJ1-4	-	TRBV10-3	CAISESRVSGFGEKLFF	TGTGCCATCAGTGAGTCGAGAGTCTCAGGGTTCGGTGAAAAACTGTTTTTT
-	TRBJ2-1	TRBD1	TRBV16	CASSRQGDLYNEQFF	TGTGCCAGCAGCCGCCAGGGGGACCTCTACAATGAGCAGTTCTTC
-	TRBJ2-5	-	TRBV7-6	CASSLGGVGQETQYF	TGTGCCAGCAGCTTAGGTGGAGTGGGCCAAGAGACCCAGTACTTC
-	TRBJ1-2	TRBD1	TRBV28	CASTLGQNYGYTF	TGTGCCAGCACCCTGGGACAGAACTATGGCTACACCTTC
-	TRBJ1-1	-	TRBV4-1	CASSQDSTGNTEAFF	TGCGCCAGCAGCCAAGATTCAACAGGGAACACTGAAGCTTTCTTT
-	TRBJ2-3	-	TRBV6-5	CASSSLVPDTQYF	TGTGCCAGCAGTTCCCTAGTCCCAGATACGCAGTATTTT
-	TRBJ2-2	-	TRBV10-3	CAISDLPGEKDTGELFF	TGTGCCATCAGTGATTTGCCGGGGGAGAAGGACACCGGGGAGCTGTTTTTT
-	TRBJ2-3	-	TRBV12-3/TRBV12-4	CASSPRGDTQYF	TGTGCCAGCAGTCCACGGGGGGATACGCAGTATTTT
-	TRBJ2-2	-	TRBV19	CASSPTGRRTGELFF	TGTGCCAGTAGCCCCACAGGGCGGCGCACCGGGGAGCTGTTTTTT
-	TRBJ2-3	TRBD1	TRBV5-6	CASSPDRVPADTQYF	TGTGCCAGCAGCCCGGACAGGGTGCCGGCAGATACGCAGTATTTT
-	TRBJ1-4	-	TRBV7-5	CARSLDIISQGHNEKLFF	TGTGCCAGAAGCTTAGATATAATTTCGCAGGGCCATAATGAAAAACTGTTTTTT
-	TRBJ2-2	TRBD2	TRBV5-4	CASSPGGPTGELFF	TGTGCCAGCAGCCCGGGGGGGCCGACCGGGGAGCTGTTTTTT
few	TRBJ1-4	-	TRBV2	CASSEKRKLFF	TGTGCCAGCAGTGAAAAGCGAAAACTGTTTTTT
-	TRBJ2-1	TRBD2	TRBV7-9	CASSLGLAGPYNEQFF	TGTGCCAGCAGCCTAGGACTAGCGGGGCCTTACAATGAGCAGTTCTTC
-	TRBJ2-4	TRBD1	TRBV19	CASSRDSVGKNIQYF	TGTGCCAGTAGTAGGGACAGCGTTGGGAAAAACATTCAGTACTTC
-	TRBJ2-3	-	TRBV27	CASSPQYTSTDTQYF	TGTGCCAGCAGCCCACAGTACACTAGCACAGATACGCAGTATTTT
-	TRBJ2-2	-	TRBV5-1	CASSLRPGALTGELFF	TGCGCCAGCAGCTTGCGCCCAGGGGCCCTCACCGGGGAGCTGTTTTTT
-	TRBJ2-2	-	TRBV9	CASSVVERTGELFF	TGTGCCAGCAGCGTAGTTGAGCGGACCGGGGAGCTGTTTTTT
few	TRBJ1-5	-	TRBV3-1/TRBV3-2	CASSQSSLGGLGGNQPQHF	TGTGCCAGCAGCCAATCTTCACTCGGGGGGCTGGGGGGCAATCAGCCCCAGCATTTT
-	TRBJ2-2	-	TRBV27	CASSFRLLGGTGELFF	TGTGCCAGCAGTTTTCGACTCCTTGGCGGCACCGGGGAGCTGTTTTTT
-	TRBJ1-2	-	TRBV29-1	CSGSRDGYTF	TGCAGCGGCTCCAGGGATGGCTACACCTTC
-	TRBJ1-5	TRBD1	TRBV5-8	CASSLRGRQPQHF	TGTGCCAGCAGCTTAAGGGGGCGTCAGCCCCAGCATTTT
-	TRBJ1-2	TRBD1	TRBV28	CASSTTGTGGPTATF	TGTGCCAGCAGTACGACCGGGACAGGGGGCCCAACCGCCACCTTC
-	TRBJ1-4	-	TRBV7-9	CASSLRGNEKLFF	TGTGCCAGCAGCTTACGGGGAAATGAAAAACTGTTTTTT
-	TRBJ2-3	TRBD2	TRBV11-2	CASSALTSGVATDTQYF	TGTGCCAGCAGCGCACTCACTAGCGGGGTAGCCACAGATACGCAGTATTTT
-	TRBJ1-6	-	TRBV7-2	CASSLDQGGNSPLHF	TGTGCCAGCAGCTTAGATCAGGGTGGGAATTCACCCCTCCACTTT
once	TRBJ1-2	TRBD1	TRBV5-1	CASSPGQSFTFYGYTF	TGCGCCAGCAGCCCGGGACAGTCTTTCACGTTCTATGGCTACACCTTC
once	TRBJ2-3	TRBD1	TRBV10-3	CAISDQQGWDADTQYF	TGTGCCATCAGTGACCAACAGGGGTGGGATGCAGATACGCAGTATTTT
-	TRBJ2-2	-	TRBV6-5	CASTPGGTGELFF	TGTGCCAGCACCCCAGGGGGGACCGGGGAGCTGTTTTTT
-	TRBJ1-3	-	TRBV7-9	CASSLGPRDTIYF	TGTGCCAGCAGCTTAGGGCCTCGGGACACCATATATTTT
few	TRBJ1-1	-	TRBV19	CASEQGNTEAFF	TGTGCCAGTGAACAGGGGAACACTGAAGCTTTCTTT
-	TRBJ1-3	-	TRBV15	CATRGYSAGNTIYF	TGTGCCACCAGGGGGTATAGCGCTGGAAACACCATATATTTT
-	TRBJ2-5	TRBD2	TRBV25-1	CASGGGSGSNIVETQYF	TGTGCCAGCGGTGGGGGTAGCGGGAGTAATATTGTAGAGACCCAGTACTTC
-	TRBJ1-2	-	TRBV27	CASSQGRGVYTF	TGTGCCAGCAGTCAGGGGAGGGGGGTTTACACCTTC